This entry lists 2 T cell receptor beta chains sequenced from one sample in a study of blood T cell repertoires in COVID-19. The method was immunoSEQ multiplex PCR; TCRdb's version includes in-frame clones alone and lacks a portion of them. The sample records some 120,000 clones, 82% being singletons. The sample taken for sequencing was peripheral blood. These receptors all come from a man in his 70s with active or convalescent COVID-19.

This clone occurred a few times. V and J are TRBV7-2 and TRBJ2-7; 7 nucleotides align to TRBD2. This CDR3 comprises 15 residues. Per germline, CDR1 SGHTA and CDR2 FQGNSA. V lost 0 bases to trimming and J lost 2 bases; unmatched junction nucleotides: 4. Written as DNA, the CDR3 is TGTGCCAGCAGCTTAGCCACGGGGGGAACCTACGAGCAGTACTTC. It translates to CASSLATGGTYEQYF.

The genes are TRBV6-5 and TRBJ1-5; 7 nucleotides match TRBD1. J gave up 3 bases and V 5 bases, and 4 bases lay outside the gene matches. Germline CDR1 MNHEY, CDR2 SVGAGI. The CDR3 loop spans 14 amino acids. CDR3 protein: CASSPRGFNQPQHF. Here the CDR3 DNA reads TGTGCCAGCAGTCCCAGGGGGTTCAATCAGCCCCAGCATTTT.